The 6 T cell receptor beta chains below were found in one sample sequenced in a study of T cell changes during pregnancy in multiple sclerosis (dated by TCRdb to about 2019). The receptor library was made with the immunoSEQ multiplex PCR assay. TCRdb holds this immuneACCESS table with in-frame rearrangements only. Some clones are missing; in checked studies, unresolved V genes explain under half, and the rest has no known cause. Counted in this sample were some 70,000 clones; almost 95% of them appeared once. The ten largest clones represent roughly 3.2% of the sample. The sequences come from CD8+ T cells from peripheral blood mononuclear cells, collected in the third trimester of pregnancy. The receptor set was obtained from a female donor in good health, enrolled as a control in a pregnancy study.

This clone was counted once. V and J are TRBV7-9 and TRBJ1-2; a weak D match, TRBD1 (5 bases). The CDR3 contains 13 residues. Trimming removed 5 bases from V and 7 bases from J, with 14 bases in between. Per germline, CDR1 SEHNR and CDR2 FQNEAQ (reference sequence). The CDR3 nucleotides read TGTGCCAGCAGCCCCCCAGGGTTCTCTGGCTACACCTTC. Translation gives CASSPPGFSGYTF.

The chain combines TRBV7-9 with TRBJ2-7; D possibly corresponds to TRBD1 (6 bases). Trimming left V 5 bases short and J 3 bases short, with 11 bases between. This CDR3 contains 13 residues. Germline V CDR1 and CDR2: SEHNR, FQNEAQ (reference sequence). As DNA, the CDR3 is TGTGCCAGCAGCAACCGACAGGACTACGAGCAGTACTTC. Its protein product is CASSNRQDYEQYF.

The V call is TRBV9, the J call TRBJ2-7, with TRBD1 matching 7 bases. From germline, CDR1 is SGDLS and CDR2 YYNGEE. V trimming: 3 bases; J trimming: 6 bases; junction bases outside the gene matches: 6. CDR3 length equals 13 residues. The CDR3 protein is CASSARQGSEQYF. Written as DNA, the CDR3 is TGTGCCAGCAGCGCCAGACAGGGTTCCGAGCAGTACTTC.

The chain uses TRBV9 and TRBJ2-1; 8 bases match TRBD2. This CDR3 has 14 residues. The ends lost 6 bases at V and 6 bases at J; junction bases unmatched: 8. The germline CDR1 and CDR2 sequences are SGDLS and YYNGEE. The CDR3 loop is CASTLGGGFNEQFF. CDR3 in DNA: TGTGCCAGCACTTTGGGCGGGGGGTTCAATGAGCAGTTCTTC.

The chain is built from TRBV19 and TRBJ2-1; no clear D gene. This CDR3 contains 20 residues. Trimming stripped 6 bases from V and 5 bases from J, with 32 bases between. CDR1 is LNHDA, CDR2 SQIVND, per germline (reference sequence). This CDR3 is CASSTLTYSPTLRSNNEQFF. As DNA, the CDR3 is TGTGCCAGTAGCACCCTTACCTACTCGCCGACTTTGCGCAGCAACAATGAGCAGTTCTTC.

This clone was counted between two and nine times. CDR3 DNA sequence: TGTGCCAGCAGCTCTCAGGGGGCTGGGCAGCCCCAGCATTTT. Translation gives CASSSQGAGQPQHF. The chain couples TRBV7-9 to TRBJ1-5; 8 bases are shared with TRBD1. Looked up from germline, CDR1 is SEHNR and CDR2 is FQNEAQ (reference sequence). V was pared by 4 bases and J by 7 bases, with 6 bases of the junction left unmatched. The CDR3 totals 14 residues.